Reported below is one T cell receptor (beta chain). The ends were cut back, 5 bases at V and 4 bases at J, with 8 bases in the middle. Germline V gene data show CDR1 as SNHLY and CDR2 as FYNNEI. The CDR3 has 12 residues. The record originates from a study of blood T cell repertoires in COVID-19. Data came from immunoSEQ multiplex PCR; TCRdb stores just in-frame clones and leaves some out. The data contain fewer than 150,000 clones, about nine tenths of them singletons. Sequenced sample: peripheral blood. The sequence came from an elderly woman with acute or convalescent COVID-19. V gene TRBV2 combines with J gene TRBJ1-2, with D possibly matching TRBD1 (5 bases). CDR3 DNA: TGTGCCAGCAGTCGAGACAGCTATGGCTACACCTTC. Protein sequence: CASSRDSYGYTF.